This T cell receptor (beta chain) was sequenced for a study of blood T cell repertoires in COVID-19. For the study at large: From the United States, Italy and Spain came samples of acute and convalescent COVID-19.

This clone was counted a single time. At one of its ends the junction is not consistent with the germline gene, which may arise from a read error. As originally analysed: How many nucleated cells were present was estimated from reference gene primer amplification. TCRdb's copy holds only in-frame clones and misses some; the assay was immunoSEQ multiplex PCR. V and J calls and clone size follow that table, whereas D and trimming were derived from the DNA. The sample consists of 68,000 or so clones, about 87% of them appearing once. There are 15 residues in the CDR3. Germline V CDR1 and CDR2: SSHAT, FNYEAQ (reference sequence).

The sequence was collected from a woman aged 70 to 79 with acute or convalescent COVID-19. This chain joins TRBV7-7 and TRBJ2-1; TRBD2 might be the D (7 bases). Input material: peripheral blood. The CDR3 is CASSLGGGPINEQFF. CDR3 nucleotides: TGTGCTAGCAGCTTAGGGGGGGGGCCGATTAATGAGCAGTTCTTC.